This TCR beta chain was obtained from a study of CD8 T cells in Susac syndrome. TCR beta sequencing was performed on blood CD8+ and CD4+ T cells. Negative magnetic isolation gave CD8+ and CD4+ cells; FACS enriched CD8+ TEMRA. RNA amounts of roughly 0.45 to 1 ug underwent reverse transcription with random hexamers. With immunoSEQ multiplex PCR, TCR beta CDR3 was amplified across 54 Vbeta and 13 Jbeta. TCRdb recomputed calls from the immunoSEQ multiplex PCR reads with MiXCR, one row per CDR3 protein. In the table there are about 430,000 distinct CDR3 sequences, 85% to 90% of which are singletons. CDR1 is GTSNPN, CDR2 SVGIG, per germline (reference sequence). V lost 5 bases and J 3 bases, leaving 8 bases between the germline ends. CDR3 size: 11 residues.

The sequence was collected from a human donor with multiple sclerosis. The chain couples TRBV30 to TRBJ2-7; no clear D gene. Sequencing was performed on CD8+ T cells from PBMCs. This chain's CDR3 is CAWLDGYEQYF. CDR3 nucleotide sequence: TGTGCCTGGTTGGACGGCTACGAGCAGTACTTC.